This T cell receptor beta chain was profiled in a study of CD8 T cells in Susac syndrome. The CDR3 loop spans 13 amino acids. The V and J ends lost 4 bases and 7 bases, in that order; junction bases with no gene match: 6. Germline assignment: CDR1 SGHRS and CDR2 YFSETQ. With random hexamers, reverse transcription was performed on about 0.5 to 1 ug of RNA. TCRdb re-derived calls from the immunoSEQ multiplex PCR reads in MiXCR, one entry per CDR3 protein. Altogether 80,000 to 95,000 distinct CDR3 sequences are present, 94% being singletons, with the ten largest covering approximately 0.9%. Sequenced input: CD8+ T cells from PBMCs. The receptor's source is a human donor with Susac syndrome. The V and J genes are TRBV5-1 and TRBJ1-2; 8 bases fit TRBD1. In DNA, the CDR3 is TGCGCCAGCAGCGCGACAGGGGAAGCTGGCTACACCTTC. Protein product: CASSATGEAGYTF. Together with reference TRBV5-1 and TRBJ1-2, the CDR3 gives the full variable domain: KAGVTQTPRYLIKTRGQQVTLSCSPISGHRSVSWYQQTPGQGLQFLFEYFSETQRNKGNFPGRFSGRQFSNSRSEMNVSTLELGDSALYLCASSATGEAGYTFGSGTRLTVV.